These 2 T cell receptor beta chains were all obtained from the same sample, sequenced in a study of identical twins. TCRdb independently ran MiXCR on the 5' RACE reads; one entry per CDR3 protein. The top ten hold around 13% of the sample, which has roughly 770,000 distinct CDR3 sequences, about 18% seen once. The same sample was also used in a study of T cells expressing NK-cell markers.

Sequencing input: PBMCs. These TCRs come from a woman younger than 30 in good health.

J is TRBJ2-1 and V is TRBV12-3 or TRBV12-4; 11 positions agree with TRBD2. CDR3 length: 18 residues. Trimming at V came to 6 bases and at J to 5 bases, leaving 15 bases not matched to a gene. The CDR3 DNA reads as TGTGCCAGCAGCCCTAGGGACAAACTAGCGGGGGCCGACAATGAGCAGTTCTTC. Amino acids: CASSPRDKLAGADNEQFF.

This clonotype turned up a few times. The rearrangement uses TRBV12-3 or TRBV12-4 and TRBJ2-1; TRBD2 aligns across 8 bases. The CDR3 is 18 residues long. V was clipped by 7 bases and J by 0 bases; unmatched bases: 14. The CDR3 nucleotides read TGTGCCAGCACCTCTGCCGCGGGGGGTCTTAGCTCCTACAATGAGCAGTTCTTC. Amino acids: CASTSAAGGLSSYNEQFF.